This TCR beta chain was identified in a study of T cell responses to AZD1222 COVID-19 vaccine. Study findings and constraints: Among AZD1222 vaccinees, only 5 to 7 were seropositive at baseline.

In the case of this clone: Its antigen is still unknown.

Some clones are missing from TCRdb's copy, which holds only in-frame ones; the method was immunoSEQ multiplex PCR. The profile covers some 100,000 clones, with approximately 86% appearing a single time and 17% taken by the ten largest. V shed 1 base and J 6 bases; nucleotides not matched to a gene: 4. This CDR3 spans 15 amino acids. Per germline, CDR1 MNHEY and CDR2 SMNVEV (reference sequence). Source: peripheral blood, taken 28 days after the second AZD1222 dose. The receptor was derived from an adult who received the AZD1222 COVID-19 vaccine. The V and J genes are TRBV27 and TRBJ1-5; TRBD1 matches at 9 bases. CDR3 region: CASSLFGQGRQPQHF. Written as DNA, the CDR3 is TGTGCCAGCAGTTTATTCGGACAGGGGCGTCAGCCCCAGCATTTT.